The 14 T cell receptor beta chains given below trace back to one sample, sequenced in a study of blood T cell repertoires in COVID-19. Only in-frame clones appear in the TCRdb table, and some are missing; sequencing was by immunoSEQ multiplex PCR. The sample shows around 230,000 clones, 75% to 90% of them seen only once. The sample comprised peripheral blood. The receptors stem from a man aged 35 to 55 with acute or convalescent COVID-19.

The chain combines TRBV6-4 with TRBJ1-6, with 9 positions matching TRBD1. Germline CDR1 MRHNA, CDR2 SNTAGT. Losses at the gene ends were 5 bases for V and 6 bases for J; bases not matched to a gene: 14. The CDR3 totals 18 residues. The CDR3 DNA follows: TGTGCCAGCAGTCCTACCGGGACAGGGACGGACGGTAATTCACCCCTCCACTTT. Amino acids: CASSPTGTGTDGNSPLHF.

The CDR3 DNA sequence: TGTGCCAGCTCACCAAGTGGACAGCGAGCTAACTATGGCTACACCTTC. Its translation: CASSPSGQRANYGYTF. This sequence joins TRBV18 and TRBJ1-2; TRBD1 is a possible D gene (6 bases). Germline CDR1 reads KGHSH; CDR2 reads LQKENI. This CDR3 is 16 amino acids long. V was pared by 2 bases and J by 0 bases, with 13 bases between.

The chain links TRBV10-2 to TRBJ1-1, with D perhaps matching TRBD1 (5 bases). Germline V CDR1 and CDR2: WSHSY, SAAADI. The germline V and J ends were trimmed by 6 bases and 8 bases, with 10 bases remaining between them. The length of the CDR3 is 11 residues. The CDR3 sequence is CASRHDSEAFF. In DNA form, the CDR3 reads TGCGCCAGCAGACACGACAGCGAAGCTTTCTTT.

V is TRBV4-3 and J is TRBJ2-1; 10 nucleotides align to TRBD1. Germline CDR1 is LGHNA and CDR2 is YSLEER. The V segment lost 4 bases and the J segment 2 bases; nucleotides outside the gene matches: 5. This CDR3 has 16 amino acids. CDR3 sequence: CASSPEGQGAYNEQFF. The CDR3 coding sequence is TGCGCCAGCAGCCCAGAAGGACAGGGGGCCTACAATGAGCAGTTCTTC.

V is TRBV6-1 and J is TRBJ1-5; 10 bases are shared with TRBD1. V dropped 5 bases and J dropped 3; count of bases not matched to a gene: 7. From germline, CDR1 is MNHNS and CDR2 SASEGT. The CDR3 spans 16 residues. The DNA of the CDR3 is TGTGCCAGCAGTAAAGACAGGGGGCAGGACAATCAGCCCCAGCATTTT. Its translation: CASSKDRGQDNQPQHF.

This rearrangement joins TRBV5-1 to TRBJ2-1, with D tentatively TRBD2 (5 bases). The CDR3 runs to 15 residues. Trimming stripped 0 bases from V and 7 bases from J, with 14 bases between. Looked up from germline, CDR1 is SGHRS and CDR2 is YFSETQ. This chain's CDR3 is CASSLVLVEGNEQFF. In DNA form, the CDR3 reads TGCGCCAGCAGCTTGGTACTAGTAGAAGGAAATGAGCAGTTCTTC.

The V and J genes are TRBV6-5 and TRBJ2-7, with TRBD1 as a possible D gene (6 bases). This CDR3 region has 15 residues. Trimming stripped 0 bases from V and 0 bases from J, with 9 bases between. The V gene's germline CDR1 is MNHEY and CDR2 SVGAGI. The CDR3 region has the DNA TGTGCCAGCAGTTACTCGGAAGGGGGCTCCTACGAGCAGTACTTC. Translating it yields CASSYSEGGSYEQYF.

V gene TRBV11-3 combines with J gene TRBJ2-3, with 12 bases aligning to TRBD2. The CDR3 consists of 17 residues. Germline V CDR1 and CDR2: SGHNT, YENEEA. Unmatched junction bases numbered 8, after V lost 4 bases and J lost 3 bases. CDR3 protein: CASSSTLLAGGTDTQYF. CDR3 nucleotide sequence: TGTGCCAGCAGCTCAACCTTACTAGCGGGGGGTACAGATACGCAGTATTTT.

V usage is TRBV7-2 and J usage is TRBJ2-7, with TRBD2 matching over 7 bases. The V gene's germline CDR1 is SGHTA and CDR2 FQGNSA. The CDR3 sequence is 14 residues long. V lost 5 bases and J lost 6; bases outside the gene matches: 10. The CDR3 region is CASSPTSTLGEQYF. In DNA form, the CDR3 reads TGTGCCAGCAGCCCGACTAGCACCTTAGGCGAGCAGTACTTC. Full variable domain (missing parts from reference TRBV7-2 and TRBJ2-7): GAGVSQSPSNKVTEKGKDVELRCDPISGHTALYWYRQSLGQGLEFLIYFQGNSAPDKSGLPSDRFSAERTGGSVSTLTIQRTQQEDSAVYLCASSPTSTLGEQYFGPGTRLTVT.

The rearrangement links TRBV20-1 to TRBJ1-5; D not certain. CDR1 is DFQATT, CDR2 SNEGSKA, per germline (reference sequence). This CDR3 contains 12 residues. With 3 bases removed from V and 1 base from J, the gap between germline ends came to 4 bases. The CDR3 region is CSASQSNQPQHF. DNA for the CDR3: TGCAGTGCTAGTCAGAGCAATCAGCCCCAGCATTTT.

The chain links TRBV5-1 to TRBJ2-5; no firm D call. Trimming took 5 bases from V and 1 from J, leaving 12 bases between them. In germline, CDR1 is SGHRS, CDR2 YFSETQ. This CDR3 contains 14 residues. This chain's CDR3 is CASSLRLPQETQYF. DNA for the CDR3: TGCGCCAGCAGTCTCCGACTCCCCCAAGAGACCCAGTACTTC.

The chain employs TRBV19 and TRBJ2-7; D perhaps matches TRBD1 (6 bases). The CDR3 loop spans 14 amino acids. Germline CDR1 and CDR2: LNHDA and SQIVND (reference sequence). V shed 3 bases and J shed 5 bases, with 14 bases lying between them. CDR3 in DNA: TGTGCCAGTAGTATGGCTACAGGGTTCCACGAGCAGTACTTC. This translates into CASSMATGFHEQYF.

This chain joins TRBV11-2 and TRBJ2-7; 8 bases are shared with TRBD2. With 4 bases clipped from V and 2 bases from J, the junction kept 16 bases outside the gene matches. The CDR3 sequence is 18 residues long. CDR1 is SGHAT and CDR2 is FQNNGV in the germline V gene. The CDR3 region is CASSSALAGSFSTYEQYF. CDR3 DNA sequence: TGTGCCAGCAGCTCGGCCCTAGCGGGTTCTTTCTCTACCTACGAGCAGTACTTC.

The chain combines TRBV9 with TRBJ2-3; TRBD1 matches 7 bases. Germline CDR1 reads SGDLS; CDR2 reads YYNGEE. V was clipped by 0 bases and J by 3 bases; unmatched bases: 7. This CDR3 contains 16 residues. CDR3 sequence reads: CASSVAKTGSTDTQYF. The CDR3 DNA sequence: TGTGCCAGCAGCGTAGCTAAGACAGGGAGTACAGATACGCAGTATTTT.